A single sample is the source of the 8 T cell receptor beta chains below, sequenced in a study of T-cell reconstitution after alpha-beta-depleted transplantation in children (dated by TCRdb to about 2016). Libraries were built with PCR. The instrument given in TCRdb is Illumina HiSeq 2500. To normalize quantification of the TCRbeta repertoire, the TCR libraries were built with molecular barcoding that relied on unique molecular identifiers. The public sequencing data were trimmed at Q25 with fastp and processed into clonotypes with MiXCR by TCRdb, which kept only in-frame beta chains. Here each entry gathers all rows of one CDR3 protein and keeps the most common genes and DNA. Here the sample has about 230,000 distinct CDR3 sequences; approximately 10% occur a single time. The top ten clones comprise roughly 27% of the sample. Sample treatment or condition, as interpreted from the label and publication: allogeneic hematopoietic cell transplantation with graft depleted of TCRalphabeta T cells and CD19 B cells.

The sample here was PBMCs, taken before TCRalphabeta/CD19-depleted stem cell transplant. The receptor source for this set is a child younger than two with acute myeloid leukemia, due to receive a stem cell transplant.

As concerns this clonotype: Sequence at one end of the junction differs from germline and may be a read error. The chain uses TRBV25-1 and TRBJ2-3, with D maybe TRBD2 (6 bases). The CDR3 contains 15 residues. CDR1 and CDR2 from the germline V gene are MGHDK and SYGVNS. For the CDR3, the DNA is TGTACCAGCACCAACCCGGGGGACCACACAGATATGCAGTATTTT. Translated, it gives CTSTNPGDHTDMQYF.

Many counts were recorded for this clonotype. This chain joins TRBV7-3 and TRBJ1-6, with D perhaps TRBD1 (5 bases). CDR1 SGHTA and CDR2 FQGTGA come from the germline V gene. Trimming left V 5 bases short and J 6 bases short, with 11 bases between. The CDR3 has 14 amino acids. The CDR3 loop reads CASSLDSLNSPLHF. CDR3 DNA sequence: TGTGCCAGCAGCCTCGACAGTCTTAATTCACCCCTCCACTTT. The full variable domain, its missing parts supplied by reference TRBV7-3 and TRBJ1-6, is GAGVSQTPSNKVTEKGKYVELRCDPISGHTALYWYRQSLGQGPEFLIYFQGTGAADDSGLPNDRFFAVRPEGSVSTLKIQRTERGDSAVYLCASSLDSLNSPLHFGNGTRLTVT.

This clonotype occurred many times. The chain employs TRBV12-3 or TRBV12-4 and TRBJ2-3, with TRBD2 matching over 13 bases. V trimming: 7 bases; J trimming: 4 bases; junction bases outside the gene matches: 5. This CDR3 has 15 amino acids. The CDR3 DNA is TGTGCCAGCATAAGGACTAGCGGGAGTGCAGATACGCAGTATTTT. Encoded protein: CASIRTSGSADTQYF.

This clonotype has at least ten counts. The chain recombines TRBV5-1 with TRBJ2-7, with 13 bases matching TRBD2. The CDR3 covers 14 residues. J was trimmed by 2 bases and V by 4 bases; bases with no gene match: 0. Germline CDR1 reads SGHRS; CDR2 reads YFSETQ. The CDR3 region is CASSGLAGAYEQYF. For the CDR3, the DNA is TGCGCCAGCAGCGGACTAGCGGGAGCCTACGAGCAGTACTTC.

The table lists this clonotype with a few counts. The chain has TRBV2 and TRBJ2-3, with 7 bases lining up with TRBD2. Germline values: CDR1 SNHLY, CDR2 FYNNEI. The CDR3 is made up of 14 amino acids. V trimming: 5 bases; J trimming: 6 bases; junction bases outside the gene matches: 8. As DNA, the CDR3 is TGTGCCAGCAGTAAGTGGACTAGGAGTGATACGCAGTATTTT. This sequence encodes CASSKWTRSDTQYF.

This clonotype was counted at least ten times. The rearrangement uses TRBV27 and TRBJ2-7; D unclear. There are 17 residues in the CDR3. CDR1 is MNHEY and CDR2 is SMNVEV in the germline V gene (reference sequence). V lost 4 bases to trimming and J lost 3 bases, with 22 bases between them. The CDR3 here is CASSSRPNRASYYEQYF. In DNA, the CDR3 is TGTGCCAGCAGTTCCCGACCTAACCGAGCTTCCTACTACGAGCAGTACTTC.

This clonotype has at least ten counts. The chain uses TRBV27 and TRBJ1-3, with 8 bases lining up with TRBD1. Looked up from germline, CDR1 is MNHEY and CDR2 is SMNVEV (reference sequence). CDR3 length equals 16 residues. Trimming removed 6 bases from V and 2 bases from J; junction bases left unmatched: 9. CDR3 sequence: CASSPKPGGPGNTIYF. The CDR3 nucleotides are TGTGCCAGCAGCCCAAAACCAGGGGGCCCTGGAAACACCATATATTTT.

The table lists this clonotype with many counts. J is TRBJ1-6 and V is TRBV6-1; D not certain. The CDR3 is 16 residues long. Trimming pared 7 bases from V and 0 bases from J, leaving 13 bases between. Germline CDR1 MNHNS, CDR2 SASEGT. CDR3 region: CASTLGMSSYNSPLHF. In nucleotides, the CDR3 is TGTGCCAGCACCCTCGGGATGAGCTCCTATAATTCACCCCTCCACTTT.